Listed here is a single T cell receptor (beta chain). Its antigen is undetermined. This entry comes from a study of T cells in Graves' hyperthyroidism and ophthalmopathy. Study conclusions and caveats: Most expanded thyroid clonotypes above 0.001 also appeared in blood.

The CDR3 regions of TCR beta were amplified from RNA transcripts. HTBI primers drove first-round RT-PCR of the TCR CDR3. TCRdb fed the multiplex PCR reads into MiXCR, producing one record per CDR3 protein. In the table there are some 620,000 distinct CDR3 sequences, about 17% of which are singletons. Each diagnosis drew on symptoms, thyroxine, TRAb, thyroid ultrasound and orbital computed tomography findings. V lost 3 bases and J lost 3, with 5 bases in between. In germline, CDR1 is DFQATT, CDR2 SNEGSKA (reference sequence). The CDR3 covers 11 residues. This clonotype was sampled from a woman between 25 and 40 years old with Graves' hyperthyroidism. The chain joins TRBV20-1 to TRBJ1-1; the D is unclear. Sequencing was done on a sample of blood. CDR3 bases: TGCAGTGCTAGGTTTTACACTGAAGCTTTCTTT. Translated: CSARFYTEAFF.